The T cell receptor beta chain under discussion was sequenced for a study of blood T cell repertoires in COVID-19. Produced via immunoSEQ multiplex PCR; TCRdb's table is partial and in-frame only. The repertoire consists of under 300,000 clones, with around nine tenths occurring once and the leading ten covering around 2%. The ends lost 3 bases at V and 7 bases at J; junction bases unmatched: 3. The V gene's germline CDR1 is LNHDA and CDR2 SQIVND (reference sequence). The CDR3 has 14 amino acids. Cohort assignment relied on participant-reported clinical history. The study counted Cohort 3 donors as recovered given two negative PCRs, clearance, or symptom resolution.

This TCR derives from a woman between 18 and 29 years old who had recovered from COVID-19. The specimen was PBMCs or T cells enriched from blood (not recorded which). The chain employs TRBV19 and TRBJ1-6, with 7 bases fitting TRBD1. For the CDR3, the DNA is TGTGCCAGTAGTATCGGGACAGTGAATTCACCCCTCCACTTT. This sequence encodes CASSIGTVNSPLHF.